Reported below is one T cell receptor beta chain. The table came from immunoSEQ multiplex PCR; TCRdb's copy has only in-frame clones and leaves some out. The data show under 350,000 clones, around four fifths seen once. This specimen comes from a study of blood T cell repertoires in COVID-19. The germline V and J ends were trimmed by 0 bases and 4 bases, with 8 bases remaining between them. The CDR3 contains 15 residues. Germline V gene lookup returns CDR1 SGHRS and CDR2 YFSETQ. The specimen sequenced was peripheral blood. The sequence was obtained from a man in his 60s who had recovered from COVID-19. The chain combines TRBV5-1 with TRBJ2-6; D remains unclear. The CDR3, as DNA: TGCGCCAGCAGCTTGGCCCTGCAGGGGGCCAACGTCCTGACTTTC. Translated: CASSLALQGANVLTF.